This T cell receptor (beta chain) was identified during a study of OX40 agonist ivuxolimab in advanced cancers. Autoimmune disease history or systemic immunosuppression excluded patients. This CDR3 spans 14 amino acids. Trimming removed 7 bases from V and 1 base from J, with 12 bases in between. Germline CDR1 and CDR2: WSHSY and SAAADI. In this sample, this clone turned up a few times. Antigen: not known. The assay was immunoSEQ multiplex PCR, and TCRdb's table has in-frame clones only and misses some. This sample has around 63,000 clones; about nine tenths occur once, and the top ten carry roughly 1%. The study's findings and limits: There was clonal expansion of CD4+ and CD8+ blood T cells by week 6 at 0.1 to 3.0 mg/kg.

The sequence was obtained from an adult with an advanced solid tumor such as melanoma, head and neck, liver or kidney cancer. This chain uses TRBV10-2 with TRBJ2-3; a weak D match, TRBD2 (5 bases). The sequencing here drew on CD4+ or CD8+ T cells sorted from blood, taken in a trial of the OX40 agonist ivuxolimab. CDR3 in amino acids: CASKARRGTDTQYF. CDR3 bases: TGCGCCAGCAAAGCTCGGCGGGGCACAGATACGCAGTATTTT.